This TCR beta chain was recorded in a study of blood T cell repertoires in COVID-19. Background on the study: Samples came from the United States, Italy and Spain, spanning acute and convalescent COVID-19. Sources were T cells, B-cell-depleted T cells, or PBMCs; the material itself was cDNA or gDNA.

In the authors' methods: Reference gene primers were amplified, and this amplification served to estimate nucleated cell counts. Data came from immunoSEQ multiplex PCR; TCRdb stores just in-frame clones and leaves some out. That table furnishes V, J and clone size, whereas the DNA furnished D and trimming. The sample records about 140,000 clones, 81% being singletons. This clone was counted a few times. J gave up 1 base and V 5 bases, and 1 base lay outside the gene matches. Germline V gene lookup returns CDR1 SGHAT and CDR2 FQNNGV. CDR3 length: 16 amino acids. V gene TRBV11-2 combines with J gene TRBJ2-2; 13 bases agree with TRBD2. Sequenced sample: peripheral blood. The source is a woman in her sixties or seventies with active or convalescent COVID-19. The CDR3 DNA is TGTGCCAGCAGCAGACTAGCGGGAGGGAACACCGGGGAGCTGTTTTTT. Amino acids: CASSRLAGGNTGELFF.